These 3 T cell receptor beta chains originate from one sample sequenced in a study of blood T cell repertoires in COVID-19. Some clones are missing from TCRdb's copy, which holds only in-frame ones; the method was immunoSEQ multiplex PCR. The sample has 60,000 to 65,000 clones, roughly 80% seen once. The sequenced sample was peripheral blood. The receptors shown here come from an elderly woman with active or convalescent COVID-19.

V gene TRBV19 combines with J gene TRBJ2-2; 10 bases are shared with TRBD2. This CDR3 contains 18 residues. Trimming took 0 bases from V and 6 from J; bases not matched to a gene: 10. Germline CDR1 reads LNHDA; CDR2 reads SQIVND (reference sequence). For the CDR3, the DNA is TGTGCCAGTAGTATAGAAGGAGCGGGGGGGCCGCTTGCCGGGGAGCTGTTTTTT. Its protein product is CASSIEGAGGPLAGELFF.

This clone was observed a few times. The chain recombines TRBV9 with TRBJ2-2, with 9 bases that match TRBD1. The CDR3 has 16 residues. The ends lost 4 bases at V and 0 bases at J; junction bases unmatched: 4. Germline V gives CDR1 SGDLS, CDR2 YYNGEE. The CDR3 loop is CASSYRDRANTGELFF. CDR3 DNA: TGTGCCAGCAGCTACCGGGACAGGGCGAACACCGGGGAGCTGTTTTTT.

V and J are TRBV6-5 and TRBJ1-4; 9 nucleotides agree with TRBD1. Trimming cost V 6 bases and J 3 bases; bases outside gene matches: 5. Germline values: CDR1 MNHEY, CDR2 SVGAGI. The CDR3 consists of 15 residues. CDR3 residues: CASSLTGGPNEKLFF. CDR3 sequence (DNA): TGTGCCAGCAGCCTGACAGGGGGACCTAATGAAAAACTGTTTTTT.